The 3 T cell receptor beta chains below were found in one sample sequenced in a study of beta chain features in type 1 diabetes. Regarding the study as a whole: Among patients with Type 1 diabetes, TCRB CDR3s were moderately but significantly shorter in every one of the four CD4+ subsets.

These receptors lack a known antigen. Reverse transcribing all isolated RNA meant expressed TCRB transcripts were sequenced. TCRdb keeps only in-frame clones here, not all; method: immunoSEQ multiplex PCR. The sample consists of about 650,000 clones, roughly an eighth of them appearing once. The material sequenced was naive CD4+ T cells from blood. These receptors all stem from a man aged 25-40 years with type 1 diabetes.

The chain recombines TRBV7-2 with TRBJ2-7; no definite D call. Germline CDR1 and CDR2: SGHTA and FQGNSA. The CDR3 length is 18 residues. Trimming pared 1 base from V and 0 bases from J, leaving 19 bases between. This chain's CDR3 is CASSLVSGGVGNSYEQYF. The CDR3 coding sequence is TGTGCCAGCAGCTTAGTGTCGGGCGGTGTTGGGAACTCCTACGAGCAGTACTTC.

The V and J genes are TRBV10-3 and TRBJ1-4; D not resolved. This CDR3 is 15 amino acids long. Germline V gives CDR1 ENHRY, CDR2 SYGVKD. V was trimmed by 3 bases and J by 8 bases, leaving 16 bases between them. The CDR3 spells CAISDGLRNSEKLFF. CDR3 DNA: TGTGCCATCAGTGATGGCTTGAGGAACTCCGAAAAACTGTTTTTT.

This clone showed up just a few times. This sequence joins TRBV4-1 and TRBJ1-1; a possible D gene is TRBD1 (6 bases). The CDR3 consists of 16 residues. The V gene lost 4 bases and the J gene lost 1 base, with 16 bases spanning the gap. Germline CDR1 is MGHRA and CDR2 is YSYEKL. The CDR3 reads CASSLQGTGQNTEAFF. The CDR3 DNA is TGCGCCAGCAGCCTACAGGGTACGGGGCAGAACACTGAAGCTTTCTTT.